The next 31 T cell receptor beta chains were all read from a single sample in a study of T-cell memory formation after mild COVID-19 (dated by TCRdb to the early 2020s). The library was prepared using 5' RACE. These reads were obtained on an Illumina NovaSeq 6000. TCRdb cleaned the public reads at Q25 with fastp, built clones with MiXCR and kept in-frame beta chains. Rows matching on CDR3 protein sequence are summarized as one entry with the most common DNA and genes. For this sample the table gives under 85,000 distinct CDR3 sequences, of which roughly 13% were detected only once. The ten largest clones take up 25% to 35% of the sample. The sequencing sample was made of PBMCs or a T cell subset sorted from them (not recorded which). The receptor set was obtained from an adult woman who had mild COVID-19 (a few samples of this study predate the infection). The sample titles of this study are shuffled in the database, so cell type and time point are left out; the donor was told from shared clones.

This chain uses TRBV5-6 with TRBJ2-7, with 9 bases aligning to TRBD1. The germline V gene has CDR1 SGHDT and CDR2 YYEEEE. This CDR3 comprises 16 residues. J was trimmed by 3 bases and V by 4 bases; bases with no gene match: 11. CDR3 in amino acids: CASSTPLGTGSYEQYF. Written as DNA, the CDR3 is TGTGCCAGCAGCACCCCCCTGGGGACAGGGAGCTACGAGCAGTACTTC.

This clonotype was seen a few times. This chain joins TRBV4-3 and TRBJ2-7; 11 bases are a match to TRBD2. Germline loops: CDR1 LGHNA, CDR2 YSLEER. After removal of 1 base from V and 7 bases from J, the junction contained 9 bases not matched to a gene. This CDR3 has 16 residues. CDR3 amino acids: CASSQVELAGEEEQYF. CDR3 coding DNA: TGCGCCAGCAGCCAAGTAGAACTAGCGGGAGAGGAAGAGCAGTACTTC.

The chain combines TRBV25-1 with TRBJ2-7, with D perhaps assigned TRBD1 or TRBD2 (5 bases each). CDR3 length: 16 residues. Germline V lookup: CDR1 MGHDK, CDR2 SYGVNS. Trimming took off 4 bases at V and 0 bases at J, with 16 bases between the two ends. The CDR3 coding sequence is TGTGCCAGCAGTGCAATGGGGGAATGGGGCTCCTACGAGCAGTACTTC. This codes for CASSAMGEWGSYEQYF.

This clonotype was observed a few times. The chain employs TRBV9 and TRBJ2-3; unclear D gene. The CDR3 totals 14 residues. Germline V gene lookup returns CDR1 SGDLS and CDR2 YYNGEE. V shed 2 bases and J shed 0 bases, with 7 bases lying between them. The CDR3 DNA sequence: TGTGCCAGCAGCGTGTCTGGGAGCACAGATACGCAGTATTTT. Protein: CASSVSGSTDTQYF.

The sample holds a few counts of this clonotype. The chain carries TRBV7-9 and TRBJ2-1; 13 positions agree with TRBD2. J lost 2 bases, V lost 6 bases, and 1 base had no gene match. CDR3 length: 15 residues. Germline-derived CDR1 and CDR2 are SEHNR and FQNEAQ (reference sequence). The CDR3 DNA reads as TGTGCCAGCAGAGGGACTAGCGGGGCCTACAATGAGCAGTTCTTC. This codes for CASRGTSGAYNEQFF.

Ten or more counts support this clonotype. The genes are TRBV5-6 and TRBJ2-5; 8 bases map to TRBD2. Germline V gene lookup returns CDR1 SGHDT and CDR2 YYEEEE. J was trimmed by 3 bases and V by 2 bases; bases with no gene match: 3. This CDR3 spans 14 amino acids. The CDR3 nucleotides read TGTGCCAGCAGCTTCGGTAGCGGGGAAGAGACCCAGTACTTC. Amino acids: CASSFGSGEETQYF.

The chain uses TRBV12-3 or TRBV12-4 and TRBJ2-1; D ambiguous. This CDR3 region has 12 residues. Trimming took 7 bases from V and 6 from J, leaving 10 bases between them. CDR3 bases: TGTGCCAGCACCCTGGGTCCCAATGAGCAGTTCTTC. Translating gives CASTLGPNEQFF.

This clonotype was seen more than once but under ten times. The chain joins TRBV20-1 to TRBJ2-1; 7 bases agree with TRBD2. Germline V gives CDR1 DFQATT, CDR2 SNEGSKA (reference sequence). This CDR3 is built from 16 residues. V gave up 3 bases and J gave up 2 bases; unmatched junction bases: 10. CDR3 residues: CSARPREGRAYNEQFF. Written as DNA, the CDR3 is TGCAGTGCTAGGCCAAGGGAGGGTCGCGCCTACAATGAGCAGTTCTTC.

This clonotype was counted many times. The V gene is TRBV12-3 or TRBV12-4, the J gene TRBJ1-1, with D tentatively TRBD1 (6 bases). V was cut by 5 bases and J by 4 bases, with 14 bases left in between. The CDR3 extends over 14 amino acids. In DNA form, the CDR3 reads TGTGCCAGCAGTACAACAGGGTGGGGCACTGAAGCTTTCTTT. Translation gives CASSTTGWGTEAFF.

The chain recombines TRBV5-1 with TRBJ2-7, with 7 nucleotides matching TRBD2. Germline-derived CDR1 and CDR2 are SGHRS and YFSETQ. This CDR3 contains 15 residues. V trimming: 4 bases; J trimming: 2 bases; junction bases outside the gene matches: 9. The CDR3 spells CASSRSSGLPYEQYF. The CDR3 DNA follows: TGCGCCAGCAGCAGGTCTAGCGGTTTACCCTACGAGCAGTACTTC.

The chain recombines TRBV10-2 with TRBJ2-7; 7 bases match TRBD2. Germline V gene data show CDR1 as WSHSY and CDR2 as SAAADI. The CDR3 contains 12 residues. V dropped 6 bases and J dropped 2; count of bases not matched to a gene: 1. In DNA form, the CDR3 reads TGCGCCAGCAGGGGGGGGGCCTACGAGCAGTACTTC. It translates to CASRGGAYEQYF.

V gene TRBV3-1 combines with J gene TRBJ1-5, with D perhaps matching TRBD1 (5 bases). Per germline, CDR1 LGHDT and CDR2 YNNKEL (reference sequence). CDR3 length: 15 amino acids. V was trimmed by 1 base and J by 2 bases, leaving 9 bases between them. CDR3 nucleotide sequence: TGTGCCAGCAGCCAAGGGGGCCTGGGCAATCAGCCCCAGCATTTT. Translated, it gives CASSQGGLGNQPQHF.

The chain couples TRBV5-1 to TRBJ2-1; D not resolved. The CDR3 length is 11 residues. Trimming stripped 4 bases from V and 8 bases from J, with 7 bases between. Germline assignment: CDR1 SGHRS and CDR2 YFSETQ. CDR3 protein: CASSLYDEQFF. The CDR3 nucleotides read TGCGCCAGCAGCCTTTACGATGAGCAGTTCTTC.

The rearrangement links TRBV2 to TRBJ2-7, with no clear D. Germline V CDR1 and CDR2: SNHLY, FYNNEI. V gave up 3 bases and J gave up 2 bases, with 8 bases separating them. CDR3 length: 13 amino acids. CDR3 in DNA: TGTGCCAGCAGTGATTCCGGAACCTACGAGCAGTACTTC. Translating it yields CASSDSGTYEQYF.

The table lists this clonotype with a few counts. The chain links TRBV7-9 to TRBJ1-5; 8 bases align to TRBD1. Germline V gives CDR1 SEHNR, CDR2 FQNEAQ (reference sequence). Trimming removed 7 bases from V and 7 bases from J; junction bases left unmatched: 3. This CDR3 spans 12 amino acids. In DNA, the CDR3 is TGTGCCAGCACCCAGGGGGCCCAGCCCCAGCATTTT. Translation gives CASTQGAQPQHF.

V and J are TRBV9 and TRBJ2-3; 9 bases line up with TRBD1. Trimming removed 3 bases from V and 3 bases from J; junction bases left unmatched: 5. CDR1 and CDR2 (germline): SGDLS, YYNGEE. The CDR3 length is 15 residues. The CDR3 DNA is TGTGCCAGCAGCGCAGGGACAGGGCGGACAGATACGCAGTATTTT. Its protein is CASSAGTGRTDTQYF.

This clonotype appeared a few times. The CDR3 sequence is CASSQDPLAKETQYF. For the CDR3, the DNA is TGCGCCAGCAGCCAAGATCCACTAGCGAAAGAGACCCAGTACTTC. The rearrangement uses TRBV4-1 and TRBJ2-5; 7 bases are a match to TRBD2. The V and J ends lost 0 bases and 3 bases, in that order; junction bases with no gene match: 4. From germline, CDR1 is MGHRA and CDR2 YSYEKL. The CDR3 has 15 residues.

This clonotype was seen at least ten times. The chain is built from TRBV27 and TRBJ2-1, with 11 bases fitting TRBD2. The CDR3 is made up of 17 amino acids. V shed 8 bases, J shed 0 bases, and the junction held 9 bases outside the gene matches. Germline V gene sequence: CDR1 MNHEY, CDR2 SMNVEV (reference sequence). The CDR3 nucleotides read TGTGCCAGCGGGACAGCTAGCGGGGGGTACTCCTACAATGAGCAGTTCTTC. It yields the protein CASGTASGGYSYNEQFF.

This clonotype has only a few counts. This chain uses TRBV29-1 with TRBJ2-7, with TRBD2 matching over 15 bases. J was trimmed by 3 bases and V by 7 bases; bases with no gene match: 7. There are 15 residues in the CDR3. The germline CDR1 and CDR2 sequences are SQVTM and ANQGSEA. CDR3 residues: CSAQGLAGGIYEQYF. The CDR3 nucleotides read TGCAGCGCCCAGGGACTAGCGGGAGGAATCTACGAGCAGTACTTC.

This clonotype was recorded at least ten times. The gene calls are TRBV7-6 and TRBJ2-2; weak D call: TRBD2 (6 bases). The CDR3 has 16 residues. Trimming removed 0 bases at V and 7 bases at J, with 15 bases between. Germline assignment: CDR1 SGHVS and CDR2 FNYEAQ. CDR3 bases: TGTGCCAGCAGCTTAGCCGTACTAGCTGGCGGCGGGGAGCTGTTTTTT. It encodes CASSLAVLAGGGELFF.

The V call is TRBV12-3 or TRBV12-4, the J call TRBJ2-3, with 8 bases aligning to TRBD1. This CDR3 has 15 residues. After removal of 7 bases from V and 1 base from J, the junction contained 7 bases not matched to a gene. Written as DNA, the CDR3 is TGTGCCAGCACTCCGGACAGGGCGGGCACAGATACGCAGTATTTT. It is translated as CASTPDRAGTDTQYF.

The table lists this clonotype with a few counts. The chain combines TRBV5-1 with TRBJ2-5, with D possibly being TRBD2 (6 bases). Trimming left V 4 bases short and J 3 bases short, with 10 bases between. CDR1 and CDR2 from the germline V gene are SGHRS and YFSETQ. The CDR3 is 13 residues long. The CDR3 DNA reads TGCGCCAGCAGCCGACTAGGAGAAGAGACCCAGTACTTC. Translation gives CASSRLGEETQYF.

The chain uses TRBV27 and TRBJ1-2, with TRBD1 matching 8 bases. V dropped 3 bases and J dropped 7; count of bases not matched to a gene: 10. CDR1 is MNHEY and CDR2 is SMNVEV in the germline V gene (reference sequence). CDR3 size: 15 residues. The CDR3 loop is CASSLSLTGASGYTF. In DNA, the CDR3 is TGTGCCAGCAGTTTGTCCCTGACAGGGGCTTCTGGCTACACCTTC.

Only a few counts were recorded for this clonotype. The gene calls are TRBV10-3 and TRBJ1-5; 7 bases line up with TRBD1. Germline V lookup: CDR1 ENHRY, CDR2 SYGVKD. The V and J ends lost 5 bases and 1 base, in that order; junction bases with no gene match: 8. CDR3 length equals 16 residues. In DNA, the CDR3 is TGTGCCATCAGTCAGGGGGGACCCCTCAGCAATCAGCCCCAGCATTTT. This translates into CAISQGGPLSNQPQHF.

This clonotype was detected a few times. This chain uses TRBV5-1 with TRBJ2-7; 7 bases agree with TRBD2. The CDR3 has 12 amino acids. The junction had 8 bases not matched to a gene; V was cut back by 7 bases and J by 7 bases. Germline CDR1 SGHRS, CDR2 YFSETQ. CDR3: CASGPGGPEQYF. As DNA, the CDR3 is TGCGCCAGCGGACCGGGGGGTCCAGAGCAGTACTTC. The entire variable domain, with the rest obtained from reference TRBV5-1 and TRBJ2-7, is as follows: KAGVTQTPRYLIKTRGQQVTLSCSPISGHRSVSWYQQTPGQGLQFLFEYFSETQRNKGNFPGRFSGRQFSNSRSEMNVSTLELGDSALYLCASGPGGPEQYFGPGTRLTVT.

The V and J genes are TRBV20-1 and TRBJ2-1; the D is unclear. Germline V gene data show CDR1 as DFQATT and CDR2 as SNEGSKA (reference sequence). V shed 5 bases and J shed 1 base, with 9 bases lying between them. The CDR3 contains 13 residues. In DNA form, the CDR3 reads TGCAGTGCTTCCGGCCTATCCTACAATGAGCAGTTCTTC. The encoded protein is CSASGLSYNEQFF.

V gene TRBV29-1 combines with J gene TRBJ2-1; the match to TRBD2 covers 7 bases. The junction had 13 bases not matched to a gene; V was cut back by 0 bases and J by 5 bases. CDR1 SQVTM and CDR2 ANQGSEA come from the germline V gene. The CDR3 sequence is 17 residues long. The CDR3 here is CSVEEFLTGGPNNEQFF. CDR3 bases: TGCAGCGTTGAAGAGTTTTTGACGGGAGGCCCGAACAATGAGCAGTTCTTC.

The chain uses TRBV4-1 and TRBJ2-5; D not resolved. CDR1 is MGHRA and CDR2 is YSYEKL in the germline V gene. This CDR3 has 14 amino acids. The ends were cut back, 0 bases at V and 4 bases at J, with 9 bases in the middle. Written as DNA, the CDR3 is TGCGCCAGCAGCCAAGATCACGGTTTAGAGACCCAGTACTTC. This codes for CASSQDHGLETQYF.

The rearrangement links TRBV12-5 to TRBJ2-1; D not certain. The germline V gene has CDR1 LGHNT and CDR2 FRNRAP. The CDR3 consists of 16 residues. The V gene lost 5 bases and the J gene lost 4 bases, with 18 bases spanning the gap. DNA for the CDR3: TGTGCTAGTGGTCCCCGGCCCGTGGGATCTTACAATGAGCAGTTCTTC. Its translation: CASGPRPVGSYNEQFF.

This clonotype showed up just a few times. The chain recombines TRBV20-1 with TRBJ1-1; a possible D gene is TRBD1 (6 bases). This CDR3 is built from 14 residues. CDR1 and CDR2 (germline): DFQATT, SNEGSKA (reference sequence). V shed 3 bases and J shed 0 bases, with 11 bases lying between them. This CDR3 reads CSASDRHLNTEAFF. The CDR3 bases are TGCAGTGCTAGCGACAGGCATTTGAACACTGAAGCTTTCTTT.

This clonotype showed up many times. The rearrangement uses TRBV7-9 and TRBJ2-7; D might be TRBD2 (6 bases). Between the trimmed V and J ends, which lost 4 bases and 0 bases, there was a span of 7 bases. Germline CDR1 reads SEHNR; CDR2 reads FQNEAQ (reference sequence). The CDR3 runs to 13 residues. The CDR3 sequence is CASSWDFSYEQYF. CDR3 nucleotide sequence: TGTGCCAGCAGCTGGGACTTCTCCTACGAGCAGTACTTC.